The present T cell receptor (beta chain) was sequenced within a study of Ad26.COV2.S vaccination and SARS-CoV-2 variants. General observations from the study: The breadth of spike-specific CD8+ and CD4+ T cell responses after vaccination was reportedly substantial. Participants in the vaccine arm had higher spike-specific TCR breadth; placebo recipients had lower.

As concerns this clone: Antigen unknown.

J gave up 9 bases and V 3 bases, and 9 bases lay outside the gene matches. Germline values: CDR1 KGHDR, CDR2 SFDVKD. The CDR3 totals 15 residues. Specified treatment: around 19 received Ad26.COV2.S at low or high dose, single or two shots; 5 received placebo; per-sample allocation not given. Samples came from day 63 after the first vaccine or placebo injection. This adult donor, from Boston, was 18-55 years old. Here immunoSEQ multiplex PCR was the method, and the copy in TCRdb shows in-frame clones only, minus some. The table records about 450,000 clones, 85% to 90% of them present only once. The source material was peripheral blood, sampled in a trial of Ad26.COV2.S vaccine versus placebo. This TCR was sampled from a person between 18 and 65 years old who received the Ad26.COV2.S COVID-19 vaccine or a placebo. The chain combines TRBV24-1 with TRBJ2-1; 8 nucleotides agree with TRBD1. This chain's CDR3 is CATSDPGQGRGEQFF. For the CDR3, the DNA is TGTGCCACCAGTGATCCCGGACAGGGAAGAGGTGAGCAGTTCTTC.